Each of the 27 T cell receptor beta chains below was sequenced from the same sample in a study of T cell changes during pregnancy in multiple sclerosis. Profiled with immunoSEQ multiplex PCR; TCRdb holds only in-frame clones, not every one. The data hold tens of thousands of clones, with about 92% observed a single time. The sequences come from peripheral blood, collected in the third trimester of pregnancy. The receptors originated from a female donor in good health, enrolled as a control in a pregnancy study.

This chain links TRBV19 with TRBJ2-7; 9 bases fit TRBD1. The V gene end was trimmed by 5 bases and the J gene end by 2 bases; junction bases not matched to a gene: 7. CDR3 length: 15 amino acids. CDR1 and CDR2 from the germline V gene are LNHDA and SQIVND (reference sequence). The CDR3: CASSDRDRATYEQYF. The CDR3 DNA sequence: TGTGCCAGTAGTGACCGGGACAGGGCTACCTACGAGCAGTACTTC.

The chain recombines TRBV7-2 with TRBJ2-5, with 7 bases aligning to TRBD2. This CDR3 is built from 14 residues. Germline lookup yields CDR1 SGHTA and CDR2 FQGNSA. Trimming took 1 base from V and 5 from J; bases not matched to a gene: 4. The CDR3 region is CASSLGLGGETQYF. The CDR3, as DNA: TGTGCCAGCAGCTTAGGGCTGGGGGGGGAGACCCAGTACTTC.

This chain links TRBV28 with TRBJ1-1, with 9 bases lining up with TRBD1. Germline V gives CDR1 MDHEN, CDR2 SYDVKM. The trim removed 9 bases at V and 6 bases at J, leaving 17 bases unmatched. The CDR3 length is 16 residues. CDR3 residues: CASALGTGPLLAEAFF. The CDR3 DNA follows: TGTGCCAGTGCGTTGGGGACAGGGCCTCTTTTGGCTGAAGCTTTCTTT.

The V gene is TRBV10-2, the J gene TRBJ2-7, with D possibly being TRBD1 (6 bases). The germline gives CDR1 WSHSY, CDR2 SAAADI. V lost 7 bases and J 7 bases, leaving 14 bases between the germline ends. The CDR3 sequence is 12 residues long. CDR3 sequence: CASKGQRGEQYF. The DNA for the CDR3 is TGCGCCAGCAAAGGACAGCGTGGGGAGCAGTACTTC.

This sequence joins TRBV28 and TRBJ1-5, with a possible D match to TRBD1 (6 bases). This CDR3 comprises 16 residues. From germline, CDR1 is MDHEN and CDR2 SYDVKM. With 2 bases removed from V and 1 base from J, the gap between germline ends came to 12 bases. The CDR3: CASSLPTGYSNQPQHF. The CDR3 DNA is TGTGCCAGCAGTTTACCTACAGGGTACAGCAATCAGCCCCAGCATTTT.

The rearrangement uses TRBV4-3 and TRBJ2-7, with 8 bases matching TRBD2. The CDR3 contains 14 residues. Looked up from germline, CDR1 is LGHNA and CDR2 is YSLEER. Trimming at V came to 4 bases and at J to 4 bases, leaving 6 bases not matched to a gene. CDR3 in amino acids: CASSLLADQYEQYF. The CDR3 DNA sequence: TGCGCCAGCAGCCTACTAGCGGACCAATACGAGCAGTACTTC.

The chain uses TRBV18 and TRBJ2-7; TRBD1 matches 12 bases. The germline gives CDR1 KGHSH, CDR2 LQKENI. This CDR3 contains 16 residues. Trimming removed 4 bases from V and 2 bases from J; junction bases left unmatched: 6. CDR3 DNA sequence: TGTGCCAGCTCACAGGGACAGGGGGCCCCCCCCTACGAGCAGTACTTC. It yields the protein CASSQGQGAPPYEQYF.

J is TRBJ2-2 and V is TRBV7-2, with 8 bases identical to TRBD2. Trimming took 3 bases from V and 6 from J; bases not matched to a gene: 12. The CDR3 sequence is 17 residues long. Germline V gene sequence: CDR1 SGHTA, CDR2 FQGNSA. CDR3 nucleotides: TGTGCCAGCAGCTTTCTTAGCGGGAATATCAAGGCCGGGGAGCTGTTTTTT. It is translated as CASSFLSGNIKAGELFF.

The chain couples TRBV7-2 to TRBJ2-7; TRBD1 matches at 7 bases. With V trimmed by 2 bases and J by 2 bases, 6 bases remained unmatched. Germline values: CDR1 SGHTA, CDR2 FQGNSA. This CDR3 has 15 amino acids. The CDR3 region has the DNA TGTGCCAGCAGCTTAAGGGGGCAGGGGCCCTACGAGCAGTACTTC. Its translation: CASSLRGQGPYEQYF.

The chain recombines TRBV5-4 with TRBJ1-2; tentatively, D is TRBD1 (5 bases). Germline V CDR1 and CDR2: SGHNT, YYREEE (reference sequence). This CDR3 has 14 residues. V was pared by 0 bases and J by 7 bases, with 13 bases between. The CDR3 DNA reads as TGTGCCAGCAGCTTGGGGGGGGATCAAGGTGGCTACACCTTC. This codes for CASSLGGDQGGYTF.

In this sample, this clone turned up once. The chain carries TRBV10-3 and TRBJ2-7; D may be TRBD1 (6 bases). V was cut by 9 bases and J by 3 bases, with 15 bases left in between. The germline V gene has CDR1 ENHRY and CDR2 SYGVKD. The CDR3 spans 13 residues. The CDR3 DNA reads as TGTGCCATTTCTTTGGGGGCCGACTACGAGCAGTACTTC. Its translation is CAISLGADYEQYF.

The J gene is TRBJ1-1, the V gene TRBV10-3; 8 bases map to TRBD1. The CDR3 extends over 12 amino acids. J gave up 11 bases and V 6 bases, and 8 bases lay outside the gene matches. Germline V CDR1 and CDR2: ENHRY, SYGVKD. This chain's CDR3 is CAISSGQEGAFF. The CDR3 DNA reads TGTGCCATCAGCTCGGGACAGGAGGGCGCTTTCTTT.

The chain couples TRBV29-1 to TRBJ2-7; a weak D match, TRBD1 (5 bases). Germline CDR1 SQVTM, CDR2 ANQGSEA. V dropped 4 bases and J dropped 5 bases, with 12 bases sitting between them. CDR3 size: 12 residues. The chain's CDR3 is CSVGQGNNEQYF. In DNA form, the CDR3 reads TGCAGCGTTGGGCAGGGAAATAACGAGCAGTACTTC.

V usage is TRBV2 and J usage is TRBJ1-1; 7 nucleotides line up with TRBD1. With V trimmed by 6 bases and J by 2 bases, 9 bases remained unmatched. Germline CDR1 and CDR2: SNHLY and FYNNEI. CDR3 length: 15 amino acids. CDR3 sequence: CASRPRTGQNTEAFF. CDR3 DNA: TGTGCCAGCAGACCCAGGACAGGCCAAAACACTGAAGCTTTCTTT.

The J gene is TRBJ2-7, the V gene TRBV5-5; tentatively, D is TRBD2 (7 bases). The CDR3 covers 16 residues. The germline V and J ends were trimmed by 6 bases and 2 bases, with 21 bases remaining between them. Germline lookup yields CDR1 SGHKS and CDR2 YYEKEE (reference sequence). The CDR3 nucleotides are TGTGCCAGCATCCCTGGGGGGGCGACTCTTGCCTACGAGCAGTACTTC. Translated, it gives CASIPGGATLAYEQYF. The full variable domain, its missing parts supplied by reference TRBV5-5 and TRBJ2-7, is DAGVTQSPTHLIKTRGQQVTLRCSPISGHKSVSWYQQVLGQGPQFIFQYYEKEERGRGNFPDRFSARQFPNYSSELNVNALLLGDSALYLCASIPGGATLAYEQYFGPGTRLTVT.

V and J are TRBV6-6 and TRBJ1-1; the match to TRBD1 covers 7 bases. The CDR3 contains 16 residues. Germline V gene data show CDR1 as MNHNY and CDR2 as SVGAGI (reference sequence). With 6 bases clipped from V and 4 bases from J, the junction kept 14 bases outside the gene matches. The CDR3 DNA follows: TGTGCCAGCAGGGGAGGAAGGGGGCCCGGAGTCACTGAAGCTTTCTTT. Protein sequence: CASRGGRGPGVTEAFF.

As to this clone: At one end, the junction sequence differs from germline, possibly due to a read error. This sequence joins TRBV7-9 and TRBJ1-3; D is unresolved. Germline CDR1 reads SEHNR; CDR2 reads FQNEAQ (reference sequence). The CDR3 consists of 13 residues. Here the CDR3 reads CASSSVVHGDKDF. In DNA form, the CDR3 reads TGTGCCAGCAGCTCAGTCGTTCACGGCGACAAGGATTTT.

The chain employs TRBV5-6 and TRBJ1-2, with a tentative D call TRBD1 (6 bases). The CDR3 loop spans 15 amino acids. V gave up 2 bases and J gave up 8 bases, with 19 bases separating them. The germline V gene has CDR1 SGHDT and CDR2 YYEEEE. This CDR3 reads CASSFVDGKQGGYTF. CDR3 in DNA: TGTGCCAGCAGCTTTGTTGATGGAAAACAGGGAGGCTACACCTTC.

This chain uses TRBV28 with TRBJ2-7, with TRBD1 matching 9 bases. Germline V gene data show CDR1 as MDHEN and CDR2 as SYDVKM. The junction had 18 bases not matched to a gene; V was cut back by 10 bases and J by 5 bases. The CDR3 has 16 residues. For the CDR3, the DNA is TGTGCCACCTTTGGACTTCCGGGACAGGGTTCGGACGAGCAGTACTTC. Protein product: CATFGLPGQGSDEQYF.

This sequence joins TRBV10-2 and TRBJ2-7, with 11 bases identical to TRBD1. The CDR3 totals 15 residues. The trim removed 3 bases at V and 5 bases at J, leaving 6 bases unmatched. Per germline, CDR1 WSHSY and CDR2 SAAADI. CDR3 protein: CASSDIGQGADEQYF. The CDR3 DNA is TGCGCCAGCAGTGATATTGGACAGGGGGCGGACGAGCAGTACTTC.

V gene TRBV11-2 combines with J gene TRBJ1-4; D is possibly TRBD1 (6 bases). Between the trimmed V and J ends, which lost 5 bases and 3 bases, there was a span of 16 bases. Germline V gives CDR1 SGHAT, CDR2 FQNNGV. This CDR3 has 16 amino acids. The CDR3 loop reads CASSRPEQGPNEKLFF. CDR3 coding DNA: TGTGCCAGCAGCCGCCCTGAGCAGGGGCCTAATGAAAAACTGTTTTTT.

The genes are TRBV5-4 and TRBJ1-2, with D possibly TRBD1 on 6 matching bases. V shed 5 bases and J shed 5 bases, with 13 bases lying between them. Germline V CDR1 and CDR2: SGHNT, YYREEE (reference sequence). The CDR3 sequence is 13 residues long. CDR3 loop: CASRAGTRYGYTF. In DNA form, the CDR3 reads TGTGCCAGCAGGGCCGGGACACGGTATGGCTACACCTTC.

The chain carries TRBV13 and TRBJ1-2, with D perhaps TRBD1 (5 bases). The CDR3 has 18 residues. Trimming removed 10 bases at V and 0 bases at J, with 27 bases between. The germline gives CDR1 PRHDT, CDR2 FYEKMQ (reference sequence). CDR3 in DNA: TGTGCCACAATACGGCCGGGGGGTTCACCAACTTCTAACTATGGCTACACCTTC. It yields the protein CATIRPGGSPTSNYGYTF.

The J gene is TRBJ1-1, the V gene TRBV5-5, with unresolved D. Germline CDR1 SGHKS, CDR2 YYEKEE (reference sequence). Trimming removed 2 bases at V and 2 bases at J, with 13 bases between. This CDR3 has 15 amino acids. CDR3 in amino acids: CASSFRELFNTEAFF. The CDR3 DNA reads as TGTGCCAGCAGCTTTCGGGAACTTTTTAACACTGAAGCTTTCTTT.

This clone was seen just once. V gene TRBV30 combines with J gene TRBJ2-7, with 10 bases matching TRBD1. V gave up 1 base and J gave up 0 bases; unmatched junction bases: 9. There are 17 residues in the CDR3. Germline V gives CDR1 GTSNPN, CDR2 SVGIG (reference sequence). The CDR3 coding sequence is TGTGCCTGGAGTGACCAAAAACGGACAGGGGGCTCCTACGAGCAGTACTTC. Its protein product is CAWSDQKRTGGSYEQYF.

J is TRBJ2-1 and V is TRBV18, with TRBD2 identical over 10 bases. The CDR3 spans 15 residues. Germline V gene data show CDR1 as KGHSH and CDR2 as LQKENI. The V and J ends lost 1 base and 9 bases, in that order; junction bases with no gene match: 6. CDR3 sequence (DNA): TGTGCCAGCTCACCACGGGAAGCTAGCGGGGGTGAGCAGTTCTTC. It specifies CASSPREASGGEQFF.

The V call is TRBV4-1, the J call TRBJ2-2, with TRBD2 matching 11 bases. The CDR3 spans 17 residues. V shed 1 base and J 7 bases; nucleotides not matched to a gene: 8. CDR1 MGHRA and CDR2 YSYEKL come from the germline V gene. The CDR3 loop reads CASSQGVDSGGVGELFF. CDR3 nucleotides: TGCGCCAGCAGCCAAGGGGTCGATAGCGGGGGGGTCGGGGAGCTGTTTTTT.